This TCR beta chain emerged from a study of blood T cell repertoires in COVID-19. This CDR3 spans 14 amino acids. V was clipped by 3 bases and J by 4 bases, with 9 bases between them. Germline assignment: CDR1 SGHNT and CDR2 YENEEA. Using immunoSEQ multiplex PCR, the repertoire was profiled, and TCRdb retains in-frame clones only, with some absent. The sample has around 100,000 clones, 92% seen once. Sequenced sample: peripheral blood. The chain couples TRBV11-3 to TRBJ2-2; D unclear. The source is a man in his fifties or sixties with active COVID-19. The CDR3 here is CASSFHGLTGELFF. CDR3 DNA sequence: TGTGCCAGCAGCTTCCATGGCCTCACCGGGGAGCTGTTTTTT.